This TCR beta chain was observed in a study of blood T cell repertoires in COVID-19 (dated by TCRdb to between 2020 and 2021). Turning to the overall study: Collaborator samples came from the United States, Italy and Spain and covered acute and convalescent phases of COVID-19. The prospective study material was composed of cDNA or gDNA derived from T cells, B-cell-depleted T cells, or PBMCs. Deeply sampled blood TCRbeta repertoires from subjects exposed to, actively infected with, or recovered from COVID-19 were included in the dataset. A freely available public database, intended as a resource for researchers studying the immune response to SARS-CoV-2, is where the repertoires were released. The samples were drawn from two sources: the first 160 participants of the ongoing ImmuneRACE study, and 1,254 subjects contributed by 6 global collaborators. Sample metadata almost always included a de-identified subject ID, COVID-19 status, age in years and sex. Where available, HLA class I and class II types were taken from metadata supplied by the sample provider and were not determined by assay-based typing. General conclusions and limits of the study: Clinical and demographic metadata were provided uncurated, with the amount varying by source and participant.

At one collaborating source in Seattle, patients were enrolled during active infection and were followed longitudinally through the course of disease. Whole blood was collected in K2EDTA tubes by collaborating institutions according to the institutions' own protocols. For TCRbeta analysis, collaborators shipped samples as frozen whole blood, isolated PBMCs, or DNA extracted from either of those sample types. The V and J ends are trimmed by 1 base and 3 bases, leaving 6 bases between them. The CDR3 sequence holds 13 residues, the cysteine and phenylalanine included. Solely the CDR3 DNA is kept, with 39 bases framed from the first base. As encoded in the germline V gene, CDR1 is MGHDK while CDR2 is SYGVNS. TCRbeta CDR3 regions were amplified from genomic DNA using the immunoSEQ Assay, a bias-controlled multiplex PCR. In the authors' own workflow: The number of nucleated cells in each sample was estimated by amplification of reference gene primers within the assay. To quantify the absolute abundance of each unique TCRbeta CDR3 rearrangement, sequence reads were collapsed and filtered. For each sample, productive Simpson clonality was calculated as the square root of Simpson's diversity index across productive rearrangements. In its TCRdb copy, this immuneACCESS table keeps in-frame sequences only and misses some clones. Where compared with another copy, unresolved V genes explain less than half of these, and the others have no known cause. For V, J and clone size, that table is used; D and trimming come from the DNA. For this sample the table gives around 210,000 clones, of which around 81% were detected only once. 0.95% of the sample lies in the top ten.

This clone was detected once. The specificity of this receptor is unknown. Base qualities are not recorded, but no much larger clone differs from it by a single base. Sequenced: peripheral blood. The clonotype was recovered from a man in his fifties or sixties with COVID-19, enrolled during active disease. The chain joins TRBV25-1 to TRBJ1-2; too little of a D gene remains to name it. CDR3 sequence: CASSEFRDYGYTF. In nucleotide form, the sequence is TGTGCCAGCAGTGAATTTAGAGACTATGGCTACACCTTC.